This TCR beta chain was captured in a study of control samples from healthy donors and cancer patients. Sequencing was performed with immunoSEQ multiplex PCR; in TCRdb, only in-frame clones are kept and a portion is missing. The sample shows approximately 98,000 clones, approximately 82% of them seen only once. The CDR3 spans 11 residues. Germline V gene sequence: CDR1 SQVTM, CDR2 ANQGSEA. Trimming removed 4 bases at V and 8 bases at J, with 9 bases between. The sequenced sample was blood. The sequence was collected from a man aged 18 to 30 in good health. The genes are TRBV29-1 and TRBJ2-1; D gene uncertain. The CDR3 sequence is CSVAEWDEQFF. The CDR3 DNA follows: TGCAGCGTTGCCGAGTGGGATGAGCAGTTCTTC.